These 19 T cell receptor beta chains were sequenced from one sample in a study of blood T cell repertoires in COVID-19 (dated by TCRdb to 2018 to 2021). Libraries were made using the immunoSEQ multiplex PCR assay. In its TCRdb copy, this immuneACCESS table keeps in-frame sequences only and misses some clones. Where compared with another copy, unresolved V genes explain less than half of these, and the others have no known cause. The table for this sample lists a few hundred thousand clones; approximately 92% of them were counted only once. 6.5% to 8% of the sample is held by the ten biggest clonotypes. Sequencing was done on a sample of peripheral blood. The receptors stem from a woman aged 25-40 years with COVID-19, enrolled during active disease.

This chain uses TRBV9 with TRBJ1-5; tentatively, D is TRBD1 (6 bases). The CDR3 has 14 amino acids. Germline V gene data show CDR1 as SGDLS and CDR2 as YYNGEE. V was trimmed by 5 bases and J by 6 bases, leaving 15 bases between them. CDR3 protein: CASSPGGGGQPQHF. DNA of the CDR3: TGTGCCAGCAGTCCCGGGGGGGGCGGTCAGCCCCAGCATTTT.

This clone is a singleton in its sample. The V call is TRBV7-2, the J call TRBJ2-5; no firm D call. Germline loops: CDR1 SGHTA, CDR2 FQGNSA. V was pared by 3 bases and J by 5 bases, with 4 bases between. The length of the CDR3 is 11 residues. DNA of the CDR3: TGTGCCAGCAGCTTGAGTGAGACCCAGTACTTC. It is translated as CASSLSETQYF.

The chain has TRBV6-5 and TRBJ1-1; D is unclear. Trimming removed 3 bases at V and 1 base at J, with 9 bases between. The CDR3 has 14 residues. Looked up from germline, CDR1 is MNHEY and CDR2 is SVGAGI. The CDR3 protein is CASSYGGPNTEAFF. As DNA, the CDR3 is TGTGCCAGCAGTTATGGTGGCCCGAACACTGAAGCTTTCTTT.

The V gene is TRBV30, the J gene TRBJ2-7, with 8 bases identical to TRBD2. Germline V lookup: CDR1 GTSNPN, CDR2 SVGIG (reference sequence). This CDR3 region has 14 residues. The junction had 7 bases not matched to a gene; V was cut back by 4 bases and J by 2 bases. CDR3 loop: CAWKLAGGAYEQYF. The DNA of the CDR3 is TGTGCCTGGAAGTTGGCGGGAGGTGCCTACGAGCAGTACTTC.

The chain combines TRBV7-9 with TRBJ2-5; 10 bases line up with TRBD2. This CDR3 comprises 15 residues. Trimming removed 6 bases from V and 2 bases from J; junction bases left unmatched: 6. CDR1 and CDR2 from the germline V gene are SEHNR and FQNEAQ (reference sequence). The CDR3 DNA sequence: TGTGCCAGCAGGAGAAGCGGGAGGGGACAAGAGACCCAGTACTTC. Amino acid sequence: CASRRSGRGQETQYF.

This sequence joins TRBV28 and TRBJ1-1; D is uncertain. The CDR3 runs 16 residues. Germline V gives CDR1 MDHEN, CDR2 SYDVKM. V gave up 5 bases and J gave up 5 bases, with 21 bases separating them. The CDR3 coding sequence is TGTGCCAGCAGTGACCCGGGCCGAAGCTCGGGGACTGAAGCTTTCTTT. Protein: CASSDPGRSSGTEAFF.

The V gene is TRBV25-1, the J gene TRBJ2-7; D ambiguous. The CDR3 totals 14 residues. V lost 3 bases, J lost 1 base, and 10 bases lay in between. Germline-derived CDR1 and CDR2 are MGHDK and SYGVNS. CDR3 nucleotide sequence: TGTGCCAGCAGTGACAACAAATTATCCTACGAGCAGTACTTC. Amino acid sequence: CASSDNKLSYEQYF.

The chain is built from TRBV9 and TRBJ1-1; TRBD1 matches 10 bases. V lost 0 bases, J lost 3 bases, and 8 bases stayed unmatched. The germline CDR1 and CDR2 sequences are SGDLS and YYNGEE. This CDR3 is 17 amino acids long. CDR3 sequence (DNA): TGTGCCAGCAGCGTAGGCTTTAGTGGGACAGGGGACACTGAAGCTTTCTTT. Amino acid sequence: CASSVGFSGTGDTEAFF. The full variable domain, its missing parts supplied by reference TRBV9 and TRBJ1-1, is DSGVTQTPKHLITATGQRVTLRCSPRSGDLSVYWYQQSLDQGLQFLIQYYNGEERAKGNILERFSAQQFPDLHSELNLSSLELGDSALYFCASSVGFSGTGDTEAFFGQGTRLTVV.

This clone came up once. The rearrangement links TRBV2 to TRBJ2-6; TRBD1 agrees at 9 bases. With 0 bases clipped from V and 2 bases from J, the junction kept 5 bases outside the gene matches. The CDR3 has 18 residues. Per the germline V gene, CDR1 is SNHLY and CDR2 is FYNNEI. Here the CDR3 reads CASSEANRGRPGANVLTF. The CDR3 bases are TGTGCCAGCAGTGAAGCGAACAGGGGGCGCCCTGGGGCCAACGTCCTGACTTTC. Based on the CDR3 plus reference TRBV2 and TRBJ2-6, the full variable domain is EPEVTQTPSHQVTQMGQEVILRCVPISNHLYFYWYRQILGQKVEFLVSFYNNEISEKSEIFDDQFSVERPDGSNFTLKIRSTKLEDSAMYFCASSEANRGRPGANVLTFGAGSRLTVL.

CDR3 region: CASSPGQRLSGYTF. CDR3 bases: TGTGCCAGCAGCCCCGGACAGAGGTTGAGTGGCTACACCTTC. This chain uses TRBV5-6 with TRBJ1-2; a weak D match, TRBD1 (6 bases). The V gene's germline CDR1 is SGHDT and CDR2 YYEEEE. Trimming removed 4 bases from V and 7 bases from J, with 17 bases in between. The CDR3 spans 14 residues.

The chain combines TRBV4-2 with TRBJ2-7; D is unclear. Germline values: CDR1 LGHNA, CDR2 YNFKEQ. The V gene lost 0 bases and the J gene lost 3 bases, with 12 bases spanning the gap. The CDR3 has 15 amino acids. The chain's CDR3 is CASSQDRNPGYEQYF. CDR3 sequence (DNA): TGTGCCAGCAGCCAAGATCGAAACCCCGGCTACGAGCAGTACTTC.

This chain joins TRBV24-1 and TRBJ1-5; D gene ambiguous. V lost 3 bases and J lost 0, with 11 bases in between. Per the germline V gene, CDR1 is KGHDR and CDR2 is SFDVKD. This CDR3 has 16 amino acids. The CDR3 protein is CATSDTAYDSNQPQHF. Here the CDR3 DNA reads TGTGCCACCAGTGATACAGCATACGATAGCAATCAGCCCCAGCATTTT.

V gene TRBV19 combines with J gene TRBJ2-3, with 7 bases fitting TRBD2. Losses at the gene ends were 3 bases for V and 0 bases for J; bases not matched to a gene: 6. This CDR3 is built from 16 residues. Germline V lookup: CDR1 LNHDA, CDR2 SQIVND (reference sequence). The CDR3 coding sequence is TGTGCCAGTAGTATCCGCGGAGCGGGGAGCACAGATACGCAGTATTTT. This sequence encodes CASSIRGAGSTDTQYF.

This chain connects TRBV7-2 to TRBJ2-3; 9 nucleotides match TRBD1. V dropped 4 bases and J dropped 1; count of bases not matched to a gene: 3. Germline values: CDR1 SGHTA, CDR2 FQGNSA. This CDR3 is built from 15 residues. CDR3 sequence reads: CASSSRQGGTDTQYF. The CDR3 DNA sequence: TGTGCCAGCAGCTCCCGACAGGGGGGCACAGATACGCAGTATTTT.

This chain links TRBV12-5 with TRBJ1-2, with 9 bases that match TRBD1. Germline V CDR1 and CDR2: LGHNT, FRNRAP. This CDR3 is 14 amino acids long. Unmatched junction bases numbered 7, after V lost 3 bases and J lost 8 bases. The CDR3 DNA sequence: TGTGCTAGTGGTTTCAGCACAGGGGGCGACGGCTACACCTTC. It yields the protein CASGFSTGGDGYTF.

The chain combines TRBV28 with TRBJ1-4; D is perhaps TRBD1 (6 bases). Looked up from germline, CDR1 is MDHEN and CDR2 is SYDVKM. The CDR3 runs 14 residues. Trimming left V 8 bases short and J 4 bases short, with 14 bases between. The CDR3 nucleotides are TGTGCCAGCGGGATGACAGGCCTTAATGAAAAACTGTTTTTT. It encodes CASGMTGLNEKLFF.

The chain is built from TRBV7-2 and TRBJ1-5; D gene ambiguous. The V end was cut by 5 bases, the J end by 0 bases, with 14 bases between. Per the germline V gene, CDR1 is SGHTA and CDR2 is FQGNSA. The length of the CDR3 is 16 residues. Here the CDR3 reads CASSPGPGNSNQPQHF. The CDR3 coding sequence is TGTGCCAGCAGCCCGGGCCCGGGGAATAGCAATCAGCCCCAGCATTTT.

The CDR3 bases are TGTGCCATCCTGGACAAGCAGAATGAAAAACTGTTTTTT. Protein product: CAILDKQNEKLFF. The V gene is TRBV28, the J gene TRBJ1-4, with D tentatively TRBD1 (5 bases). Trimming removed 10 bases from V and 5 bases from J, with 14 bases in between. CDR3 length equals 13 residues. Per germline, CDR1 MDHEN and CDR2 SYDVKM. Using reference TRBV28 and TRBJ1-4 for the parts outside the CDR3, the full variable domain is DVKVTQSSRYLVKRTGEKVFLECVQDMDHENMFWYRQDPGLGLRLIYFSYDVKMKEKGDIPEGYSVSREKKERFSLILESASTNQTSMYLCAILDKQNEKLFFGSGTQLSVL.

This clone showed up just a few times. V gene TRBV6-6 combines with J gene TRBJ1-5; TRBD1 matches at 8 bases. Germline assignment: CDR1 MNHNY and CDR2 SVGAGI (reference sequence). This CDR3 spans 15 amino acids. Trimming at V came to 0 bases and at J to 3 bases, leaving 1 base not matched to a gene. The CDR3 spells CASSYSDRDNQPQHF. DNA of the CDR3: TGTGCCAGCAGTTACTCGGACAGGGACAATCAGCCCCAGCATTTT.